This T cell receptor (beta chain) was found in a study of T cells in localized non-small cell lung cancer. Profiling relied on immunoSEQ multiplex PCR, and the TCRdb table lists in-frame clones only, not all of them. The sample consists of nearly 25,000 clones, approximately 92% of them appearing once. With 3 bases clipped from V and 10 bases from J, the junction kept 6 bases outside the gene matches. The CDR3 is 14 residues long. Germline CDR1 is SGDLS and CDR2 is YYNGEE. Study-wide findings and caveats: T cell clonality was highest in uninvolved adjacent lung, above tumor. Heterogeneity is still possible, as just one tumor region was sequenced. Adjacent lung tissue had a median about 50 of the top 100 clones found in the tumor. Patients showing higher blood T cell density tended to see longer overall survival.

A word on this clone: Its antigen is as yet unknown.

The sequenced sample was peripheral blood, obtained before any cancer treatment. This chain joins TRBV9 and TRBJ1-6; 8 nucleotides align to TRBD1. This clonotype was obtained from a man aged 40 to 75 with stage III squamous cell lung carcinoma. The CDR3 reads CASSATGVNSPLHF. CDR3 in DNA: TGTGCCAGCAGCGCGACAGGGGTTAACTCACCCCTCCACTTT.